The rows below give T cell receptor beta chains drawn from one sample of a study of B cell selection in AIRE deficiency. TCRdb keeps only in-frame clones here, not all; method: immunoSEQ multiplex PCR. The data contain approximately 1,000 clones, 82% of them singletons. The sequencing input was conventional CD4+ T cells sorted from PBMCs. Every receptor here comes from a human donor with AIRE deficiency. CDR3s include the opening cysteine and the closing phenylalanine or tryptophan. The order of the fields is D gene, J gene, CDR3 length, clone size, V gene, CDR3 protein, CDR3 DNA. A D gene is named only where the DNA matches it firmly. The size field is filled for only some rows; it gives once, few, many or a size class.

d_call: NA
j_call: TRBJ2-5
cdr3_length: 13
clone_size: NA
v_call: TRBV7-2
cdr3_aa: CASSLSLGETQYF
cdr3_nt: TGTGCCAGCAGCTTGTCCCTAGGAGAGACCCAGTACTTC

d_call: NA
j_call: TRBJ2-7
cdr3_length: 16
clone_size: once
v_call: TRBV7-8
cdr3_aa: CASSSSGTAGMGEQYF
cdr3_nt: TGTGCCAGCAGCTCGTCCGGGACGGCCGGAATGGGGGAGCAGTACTTC